These 26 T cell receptor beta chains share one sample of origin, sequenced in a study of cytomegalovirus exposure and HLA in healthy donors. In the PCR, 60 Vbeta and 13 Jbeta primers were used. Clones were read by immunoSEQ multiplex PCR, and TCRdb kept only the in-frame ones, dropping some. The data hold about 130,000 clones, with 83% observed a single time. Material for sequencing was PBMCs. The receptors come from a middle-aged woman in good health and CMV-seropositive.

This clone was seen once. V usage is TRBV7-8 and J usage is TRBJ1-2; 7 positions agree with TRBD1. Losses at the gene ends were 6 bases for V and 1 base for J; bases not matched to a gene: 8. Per germline, CDR1 SGHVS and CDR2 FQNEAQ. The CDR3 sequence is 15 residues long. The CDR3 region has the DNA TGTGCCAGCAGTTACGGCAGGGGGAATAACTATGGCTACACCTTC. This sequence encodes CASSYGRGNNYGYTF.

This chain joins TRBV5-1 and TRBJ1-1, with TRBD1 as a possible D gene (5 bases). The CDR3 is 14 amino acids. Germline CDR1 and CDR2: SGHRS and YFSETQ. V was trimmed by 0 bases and J by 4 bases, leaving 10 bases between them. The CDR3 DNA reads as TGCGCCAGCAGCTTGGACGGGGGATCCACTGAAGCTTTCTTT. It codes for CASSLDGGSTEAFF.

J is TRBJ2-3 and V is TRBV5-1; TRBD2 matches 9 bases. CDR3 length equals 16 residues. The germline gives CDR1 SGHRS, CDR2 YFSETQ. With 0 bases clipped from V and 2 bases from J, the junction kept 4 bases outside the gene matches. CDR3: CASSLGRGGFTDTQYF. CDR3 coding DNA: TGCGCCAGCAGCTTGGGGCGGGGGGGCTTCACAGATACGCAGTATTTT.

This chain joins TRBV4-1 and TRBJ2-1; 7 positions agree with TRBD2. This CDR3 is built from 14 residues. V shed 4 bases and J 7 bases; nucleotides not matched to a gene: 7. Germline assignment: CDR1 MGHRA and CDR2 YSYEKL. CDR3 loop: CASSLRSGWNEQFF. As DNA, the CDR3 is TGCGCCAGCAGCCTACGTAGCGGGTGGAATGAGCAGTTCTTC.

The chain carries TRBV6-5 and TRBJ2-3; the D is unclear. Per the germline V gene, CDR1 is MNHEY and CDR2 is SVGAGI. The CDR3 is 13 amino acids. Between the trimmed V and J ends, which lost 7 bases and 2 bases, there was a span of 10 bases. The CDR3 sequence: CASTFSFTDTQYF. CDR3 DNA: TGTGCCAGCACGTTCTCCTTCACAGATACGCAGTATTTT.

The chain combines TRBV15 with TRBJ2-1; D gene ambiguous. Trimming shortened V by 1 base and J by 16 bases, and 17 bases separated the two germline ends. CDR1 is LNHNV, CDR2 YYDKDF, per germline (reference sequence). The CDR3 spans 13 residues. CDR3 amino acids: CATSRGGNANPFF. CDR3 DNA sequence: TGTGCCACCAGCAGAGGAGGTAATGCTAATCCTTTCTTC.

The sample holds one count of this clone. The rearrangement joins TRBV28 to TRBJ1-3; 10 bases match TRBD1. Germline trimming cut 5 bases from V and 4 bases from J; bases unmatched to any gene: 5. Germline V gene sequence: CDR1 MDHEN, CDR2 SYDVKM. The CDR3 has 15 amino acids. The DNA for the CDR3 is TGTGCCAGCAGTACACCGGGACAGGGGGGAAACACCATATATTTT. Translated, it gives CASSTPGQGGNTIYF.

The rearrangement joins TRBV7-6 to TRBJ2-5; D not certain. The J call may be incorrect, as the DNA end agrees better with TRBJ2-7. CDR1 and CDR2 from the germline V gene are SGHVS and FNYEAQ. This CDR3 is 17 amino acids long. Here the CDR3 reads CASSLFFGGESSYEQYF. DNA for the CDR3: TGTGCCAGCAGCTTATTTTTCGGCGGAGAGAGCTCCTACGAGCAGTACTTC.

A remark on this clone: The DNA is omitted, as the CDR3 cannot be located on it reliably, and the CDR3 follows TCRdb's listing. V is TRBV27 and J is TRBJ2-4; the D call in the table, TRBD2, was not verified against the DNA. From germline, CDR1 is MNHEY and CDR2 SMNVEV (reference sequence). The CDR3 is 16 residues long, ends included. CDR3 region: CASSSSRVSSWNIQYF.

This rearrangement joins TRBV4-2 to TRBJ1-2; D is undetermined. This CDR3 contains 12 residues. V lost 7 bases and J lost 6, with 12 bases in between. Per the germline V gene, CDR1 is LGHNA and CDR2 is YNFKEQ. CDR3 sequence: CASKREGDGYTF. Here the CDR3 DNA reads TGTGCCAGCAAGAGGGAGGGCGATGGCTACACCTTC.

The chain couples TRBV19 to TRBJ2-7; 12 nucleotides line up with TRBD1. CDR3 length: 15 residues. Trimming took 6 bases from V and 5 from J; bases not matched to a gene: 8. In germline, CDR1 is LNHDA, CDR2 SQIVND (reference sequence). The CDR3 DNA reads as TGTGCCAGTAGCCGATCCGGGACAGGGGGCCACGAGCAGTACTTC. This gives the protein CASSRSGTGGHEQYF.

CDR3 DNA sequence: TGCGCCAGCAGCCCTAAAGTAAGCTCTGGAAACACCATATATTTT. Amino acid sequence: CASSPKVSSGNTIYF. The V call is TRBV5-1, the J call TRBJ1-3; D call uncertain. This CDR3 is built from 15 residues. The germline V gene has CDR1 SGHRS and CDR2 YFSETQ. Trimming removed 4 bases at V and 0 bases at J, with 11 bases between.

The J gene is TRBJ2-1, the V gene TRBV6-1; 8 bases map to TRBD2. J was trimmed by 7 bases and V by 4 bases; bases with no gene match: 3. The CDR3 consists of 13 residues. Per the germline V gene, CDR1 is MNHNS and CDR2 is SASEGT. The chain's CDR3 is CASSVERGNEQFF. In nucleotides, the CDR3 is TGTGCCAGCAGTGTGGAGCGGGGGAATGAGCAGTTCTTC.

V gene TRBV13 combines with J gene TRBJ2-3, with 7 bases fitting TRBD2. This CDR3 has 16 amino acids. V gave up 3 bases and J gave up 0 bases; unmatched junction bases: 6. The V gene's germline CDR1 is PRHDT and CDR2 FYEKMQ (reference sequence). The CDR3 spells CASSFYQRGSTDTQYF. The DNA for the CDR3 is TGTGCCAGCAGCTTCTATCAGCGGGGTAGCACAGATACGCAGTATTTT.

The chain carries TRBV6-5 and TRBJ2-3; TRBD2 agrees at 8 bases. V lost 4 bases and J lost 0; bases outside the gene matches: 6. The CDR3 sequence is 16 residues long. CDR1 and CDR2 (germline): MNHEY, SVGAGI. This CDR3 is CASSSIAGSSTDTQYF. The CDR3, as DNA: TGTGCCAGCAGTTCTATAGCGGGATCTAGCACAGATACGCAGTATTTT.

This sequence joins TRBV11-2 and TRBJ1-2; the D gene is possibly TRBD1 (5 bases). Germline CDR1 and CDR2: SGHAT and FQNNGV. CDR3 length equals 15 residues. With 5 bases removed from V and 3 bases from J, the gap between germline ends came to 16 bases. The CDR3 protein is CASSPSRQGDYGYTF. The CDR3 nucleotides read TGTGCCAGCAGCCCCTCAAGGCAGGGTGACTATGGCTACACCTTC.

V gene TRBV10-1 combines with J gene TRBJ1-1; D is unclear. Per the germline V gene, CDR1 is WNHNN and CDR2 is SYGVQD (reference sequence). The CDR3 loop spans 14 amino acids. V gave up 0 bases and J gave up 4 bases, with 9 bases separating them. The CDR3, as DNA: TGCGCCAGCAGTGAGTCGTCGGAGGGCACTGAAGCTTTCTTT. Translation gives CASSESSEGTEAFF.

The gene calls are TRBV10-3 and TRBJ1-1, with 7 positions matching TRBD1. Germline values: CDR1 ENHRY, CDR2 SYGVKD. The CDR3 loop spans 15 amino acids. J lost 4 bases, V lost 3 bases, and 8 bases had no gene match. The CDR3 spells CAISESGGRGTEAFF. The CDR3 nucleotides read TGTGCCATCAGTGAATCAGGGGGTAGGGGCACTGAAGCTTTCTTT.

This chain links TRBV19 with TRBJ1-2, with no clear D. Trimming pared 4 bases from V and 6 bases from J, leaving 15 bases between. This CDR3 spans 14 amino acids. Germline V lookup: CDR1 LNHDA, CDR2 SQIVND (reference sequence). CDR3 coding DNA: TGTGCCAGTAGTACCACCCGCCGGGATGATGGCTACACCTTC. It is translated as CASSTTRRDDGYTF.

V is TRBV7-9 and J is TRBJ2-3; 16 nucleotides match TRBD2. V dropped 3 bases and J dropped 4; count of bases not matched to a gene: 7. This CDR3 spans 18 amino acids. Germline CDR1 reads SEHNR; CDR2 reads FQNEAQ (reference sequence). The CDR3 region is CASSFGTSGRAFSDTQYF. CDR3 DNA sequence: TGTGCCAGCAGCTTCGGGACTAGCGGGAGGGCCTTCTCAGATACGCAGTATTTT.

The chain combines TRBV5-1 with TRBJ2-1, with 7 bases identical to TRBD2. Germline CDR1 reads SGHRS; CDR2 reads YFSETQ. After removal of 3 bases from V and 0 bases from J, the junction contained 12 bases not matched to a gene. The CDR3 runs to 18 residues. The CDR3 nucleotides read TGCGCCAGCAGCTCCTCAAGACTAGCCCTTAGCTCCTACAATGAGCAGTTCTTC. It translates to CASSSSRLALSSYNEQFF.

The chain has TRBV28 and TRBJ1-2; TRBD1 might be the D (6 bases). The CDR3 covers 11 residues. Germline values: CDR1 MDHEN, CDR2 SYDVKM. V gave up 4 bases and J gave up 8 bases, with 8 bases separating them. The CDR3 is CASSSRGGYTF. In DNA form, the CDR3 reads TGTGCCAGCAGTTCCAGGGGAGGCTACACCTTC.

The chain links TRBV5-3 to TRBJ1-5; D remains ambiguous. TRBV5-3 is an open reading frame, and its role is uncertain. The ends were cut back, 3 bases at V and 1 base at J, with 8 bases in the middle. The CDR3 is 14 amino acids. CDR3 sequence (DNA): TGTGCCAGAAGCTCCGGGAAAAGCAATCAGCCCCAGCATTTT. Its protein is CARSSGKSNQPQHF.

The V call is TRBV25-1, the J call TRBJ2-3; D perhaps matches TRBD2 (5 bases). From germline, CDR1 is MGHDK and CDR2 SYGVNS. The CDR3 contains 12 residues. Deletions cut 6 bases from V and 8 bases from J, with 12 bases between. The CDR3 bases are TGTGCCAGCAGCGCCGGAGGCGGTACGCAGTATTTT. It translates to CASSAGGGTQYF.

This clone was counted only a few times. This chain joins TRBV25-1 and TRBJ2-3; 8 bases match TRBD2. In germline, CDR1 is MGHDK, CDR2 SYGVNS. There are 16 residues in the CDR3. V was pared by 7 bases and J by 2 bases, with 11 bases of the junction left unmatched. The CDR3 DNA sequence: TGTGCCAGCAATCCTAGGGCGGGAGGCCTCACAGATACGCAGTATTTT. Translation: CASNPRAGGLTDTQYF.

V is TRBV7-2 and J is TRBJ2-4; D remains ambiguous. The CDR3 consists of 14 residues. CDR1 SGHTA and CDR2 FQGNSA come from the germline V gene. The ends were cut back, 4 bases at V and 5 bases at J, with 12 bases in the middle. CDR3 nucleotides: TGTGCCAGCAGCTCTCAATGGAGCGAAAACATTCAGTACTTC. Translation: CASSSQWSENIQYF. Combining the CDR3 with reference TRBV7-2 and TRBJ2-4 gives the whole variable domain GAGVSQSPSNKVTEKGKDVELRCDPISGHTALYWYRQSLGQGLEFLIYFQGNSAPDKSGLPSDRFSAERTGGSVSTLTIQRTQQEDSAVYLCASSSQWSENIQYFGAGTRLSVL.